This entry lists 12 T cell receptor beta chains sequenced from one sample in a study of blood T cell repertoires in COVID-19. Profiled with immunoSEQ multiplex PCR; TCRdb holds only in-frame clones, not every one. The data show more than 25,000 clones, about 84% seen once. The sample comprised peripheral blood. These receptors came from a man aged 50 to 59 with active or convalescent COVID-19.

The gene calls are TRBV5-1 and TRBJ2-2, with TRBD1 identical over 9 bases. Germline V gene data show CDR1 as SGHRS and CDR2 as YFSETQ. The CDR3 is 16 amino acids. V shed 2 bases and J 4 bases; nucleotides not matched to a gene: 6. CDR3 DNA sequence: TGCGCCAGCAGCTTAAAACAGGGGGCGCTCACCGGGGAGCTGTTTTTT. Translated, it gives CASSLKQGALTGELFF.

The chain couples TRBV2 to TRBJ2-3, with 8 bases lining up with TRBD2. This CDR3 region has 16 residues. Germline CDR1 is SNHLY and CDR2 is FYNNEI. The V segment lost 1 base and the J segment 6 bases; nucleotides outside the gene matches: 9. The CDR3 here is CASSEGAGGPRDTQYF. CDR3 sequence (DNA): TGTGCCAGCAGTGAAGGTGCGGGGGGCCCCCGGGATACGCAGTATTTT.

This chain links TRBV7-9 with TRBJ2-5; D gene uncertain. Trimming pared 1 base from V and 0 bases from J, leaving 6 bases between. This CDR3 has 14 amino acids. Germline V gene data show CDR1 as SEHNR and CDR2 as FQNEAQ (reference sequence). The CDR3 loop reads CASSLGRYQETQYF. CDR3 sequence (DNA): TGTGCCAGCAGCTTAGGGCGGTACCAAGAGACCCAGTACTTC.

This clone turned up a few times. CDR3 region: CASSAGTSGDPNEQFF. CDR3 sequence (DNA): TGCGCCAGCAGTGCTGGGACTAGCGGGGACCCAAATGAGCAGTTCTTC. This chain joins TRBV10-1 and TRBJ2-1; 13 bases agree with TRBD2. The CDR3 consists of 16 residues. V was pared by 4 bases and J by 7 bases, with 7 bases of the junction left unmatched. Germline values: CDR1 WNHNN, CDR2 SYGVQD (reference sequence).

The V call is TRBV6-1, the J call TRBJ1-5; D remains unclear. The CDR3 spans 15 residues. V lost 2 bases to trimming and J lost 0 bases, with 8 bases between them. Looked up from germline, CDR1 is MNHNS and CDR2 is SASEGT. The CDR3 region has the DNA TGTGCCAGCAGTGAACGAACATATAGCAATCAGCCCCAGCATTTT. Protein product: CASSERTYSNQPQHF.

The chain links TRBV12-2 to TRBJ2-5; TRBD1, the table's D call, lacks a check against the DNA. TRBV12-2 is designated a pseudogene. CDR3 size: 15 residues. CDR3 sequence reads: CASRLSGTKKETQYF. Here the CDR3 DNA reads TGTGCAAGTCGCTTATCCGGGACAAAAAAAGAGACCCAGTACTTC.

The chain has TRBV3-1 (or the pseudogene TRBV3-2) and TRBJ2-7, with D tentatively TRBD2 (6 bases). The CDR3 is 13 residues long. V was cut by 0 bases and J by 4 bases, with 7 bases left in between. CDR1 is LGHDT and CDR2 is YNNKEL in the germline V gene (reference sequence). CDR3 amino acids: CASSQDGGYEQYF. In DNA form, the CDR3 reads TGTGCCAGCAGCCAAGACGGGGGTTACGAGCAGTACTTC.

This clone was seen at least ten times. V gene TRBV6-5 combines with J gene TRBJ1-1; D might be TRBD1 (5 bases). CDR3 size: 10 residues. The germline V gene has CDR1 MNHEY and CDR2 SVGAGI. V lost 10 bases and J 11 bases, leaving 14 bases between the germline ends. CDR3 nucleotide sequence: TGTGCCATCCGGGACTTACGTGCTTTCTTT. Translated, it gives CAIRDLRAFF.

This rearrangement joins TRBV3-1 (or the pseudogene TRBV3-2) to TRBJ1-1; D may be TRBD1 (5 bases). Trimming took 3 bases from V and 10 from J, leaving 15 bases between them. Germline assignment: CDR1 LGHDT and CDR2 YNNKEL (reference sequence). This CDR3 region has 13 residues. Here the CDR3 reads CASSQFERRGAFF. The DNA for the CDR3 is TGTGCCAGCAGCCAGTTCGAGCGAAGGGGAGCTTTCTTT.

The chain couples TRBV28 to TRBJ2-7; D remains ambiguous. Germline lookup yields CDR1 MDHEN and CDR2 SYDVKM. The CDR3 is 14 residues long. Trimming removed 2 bases from V and 5 bases from J, with 13 bases in between. In nucleotides, the CDR3 is TGTGCCAGCAGTTTACCGAGCTTGGCGGACGAGCAGTACTTC. It is translated as CASSLPSLADEQYF.

V usage is TRBV18 and J usage is TRBJ2-2, with 7 bases that match TRBD2. Looked up from germline, CDR1 is KGHSH and CDR2 is LQKENI. The trim removed 5 bases at V and 3 bases at J, leaving 3 bases unmatched. The CDR3 sequence is 14 residues long. The CDR3 sequence is CASSTSVDTGELFF. The CDR3 nucleotides are TGTGCCAGCTCAACTAGCGTAGACACCGGGGAGCTGTTTTTT. The complete variable domain, with remaining parts taken from reference TRBV18 and TRBJ2-2, reads NAGVMQNPRHLVRRRGQEARLRCSPMKGHSHVYWYRQLPEEGLKFMVYLQKENIIDESGMPKERFSAEFPKEGPSILRIQQVVRGDSAAYFCASSTSVDTGELFFGEGSRLTVL.

The chain is built from TRBV10-2 and TRBJ1-1; D possibly corresponds to TRBD1 (6 bases). Trimming cost V 3 bases and J 11 bases, with 28 bases left between them. CDR3 size: 17 residues. Germline V gene sequence: CDR1 WSHSY, CDR2 SAAADI. CDR3 coding DNA: TGCGCCAGCAGTGACCGCCTTGGCCTTTTGGGGGCCCTGAGGGCTTTCTTT. Protein product: CASSDRLGLLGALRAFF.